The present T cell receptor beta chain was sequenced within a study of T cell responses to AZD1222 COVID-19 vaccine. Study outcomes and limitations: There were repertoire samples only from the period after the peak T cell response.

Repertoires were generated with immunoSEQ multiplex PCR, while TCRdb's copy carries only in-frame clones and drops some. This table holds around 200,000 clones, 85% to 90% found once. With respect to this clone: The antigen remains undetermined.

CDR3 length equals 17 residues. Trimming left V 0 bases short and J 6 bases short, with 18 bases between. The source material was peripheral blood, sampled 28 days after the second AZD1222 dose. This sequence was found in an adult who received the AZD1222 COVID-19 vaccine. V is TRBV23-1 and J is TRBJ2-1; maybe TRBD2 (5 bases). TRBV23-1 is reported as an ORF; its role is uncertain. CDR3 amino acids: CASSQSPLADLGNEQFF. CDR3 in DNA: TGCGCCAGCAGTCAATCCCCCCTAGCTGACCTCGGCAATGAGCAGTTCTTC.